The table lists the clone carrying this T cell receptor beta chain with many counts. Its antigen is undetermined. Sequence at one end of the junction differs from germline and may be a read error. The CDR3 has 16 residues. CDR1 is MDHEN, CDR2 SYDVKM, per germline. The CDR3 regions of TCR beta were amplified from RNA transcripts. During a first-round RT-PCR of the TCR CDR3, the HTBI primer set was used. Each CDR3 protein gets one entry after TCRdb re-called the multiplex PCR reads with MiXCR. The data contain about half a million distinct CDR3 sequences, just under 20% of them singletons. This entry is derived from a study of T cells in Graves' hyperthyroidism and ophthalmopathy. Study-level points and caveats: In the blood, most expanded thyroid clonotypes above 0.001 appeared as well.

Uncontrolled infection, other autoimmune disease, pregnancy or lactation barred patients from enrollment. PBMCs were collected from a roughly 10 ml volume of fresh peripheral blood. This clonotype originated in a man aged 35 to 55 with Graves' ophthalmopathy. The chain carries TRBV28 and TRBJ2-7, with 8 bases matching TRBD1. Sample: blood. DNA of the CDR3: TGTGCCAGCAGTTCCCTCGACAGGGGTAGCTCCTACGAACAGTACTTC. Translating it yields CASSSLDRGSSYEQYF. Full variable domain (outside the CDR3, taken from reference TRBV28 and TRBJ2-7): DVKVTQSSRYLVKRTGEKVFLECVQDMDHENMFWYRQDPGLGLRLIYFSYDVKMKEKGDIPEGYSVSREKKERFSLILESASTNQTSMYLCASSSLDRGSSYEQYFGPGTRLTVT.